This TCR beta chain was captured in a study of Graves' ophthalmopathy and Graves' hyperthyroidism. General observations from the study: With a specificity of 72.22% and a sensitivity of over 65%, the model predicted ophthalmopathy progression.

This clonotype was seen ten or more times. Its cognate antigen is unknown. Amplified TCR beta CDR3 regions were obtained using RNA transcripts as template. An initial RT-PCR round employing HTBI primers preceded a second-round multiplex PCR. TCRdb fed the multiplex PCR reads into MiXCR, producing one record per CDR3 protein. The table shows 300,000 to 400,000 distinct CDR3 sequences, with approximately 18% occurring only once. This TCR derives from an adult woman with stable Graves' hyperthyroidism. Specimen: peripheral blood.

The CDR3 DNA follows: TGTGCCAGCAGCTCCGGATGGGGGGGTGAGCAGTACTTC. Encoded protein: CASSSGWGGEQYF. The chain joins TRBV28 to TRBJ2-7, with 7 nucleotides matching TRBD2. The V and J ends lost 6 bases and 7 bases, in that order; junction bases with no gene match: 9. The CDR3 is made up of 13 amino acids. Germline V gene data show CDR1 as MDHEN and CDR2 as SYDVKM.